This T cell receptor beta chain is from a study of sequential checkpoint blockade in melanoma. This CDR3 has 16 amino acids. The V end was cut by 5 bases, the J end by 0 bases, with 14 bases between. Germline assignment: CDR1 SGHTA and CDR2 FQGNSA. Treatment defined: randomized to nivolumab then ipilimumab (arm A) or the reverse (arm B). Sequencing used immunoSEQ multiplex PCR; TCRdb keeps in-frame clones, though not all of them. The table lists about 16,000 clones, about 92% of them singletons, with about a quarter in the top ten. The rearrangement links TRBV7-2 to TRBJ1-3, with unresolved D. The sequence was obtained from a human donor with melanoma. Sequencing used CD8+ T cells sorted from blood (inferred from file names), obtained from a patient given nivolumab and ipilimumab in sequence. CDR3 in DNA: TGTGCCAGCAGCCCTGATGGAGTCGGCTCTGGAAACACCATATATTTT. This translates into CASSPDGVGSGNTIYF.